The 21 T cell receptor beta chains below were found in one sample sequenced in a study of CXCR3-negative and CXCR3-positive naive CD8 T cells. Libraries were UMI-labeled 5' RACE TRB cDNA. Reanalyzing the 5' RACE reads, TCRdb keeps one entry per CDR3 protein, without DNA. This sample's table has some 50,000 distinct CDR3 sequences. The specimen sequenced was naive CXCR3- CD8+ T cells from blood. Subset denoted: CD45RO-CCR7+CD27+CD95- naive CD8+ T cells lacking CXCR3 (TNR3-). Receptors were obtained from a human donor in good health. Some clones in this sample may be carry-over from other donors' samples.

V gene TRBV12-3 or TRBV12-4 combines with J gene TRBJ1-2. CDR3 size: 16 residues. This chain's CDR3 is CASSLWPDGVNYGYTF.

This chain links TRBV15 with TRBJ2-1. Germline-derived CDR1 and CDR2 are LNHNV and YYDKDF (reference sequence). The CDR3 sequence is 13 residues long. The CDR3 loop is CATSRDLGNEQFF.

The CDR3 spells CATSGFRTGPHEQYF. This chain uses TRBV15 with TRBJ2-7. CDR1 is LNHNV and CDR2 is YYDKDF in the germline V gene (reference sequence). This CDR3 comprises 15 residues.

The chain is built from TRBV5-5 and TRBJ2-1; TCRdb returns TRBD1, unconfirmable since there is no DNA. Germline V gene sequence: CDR1 SGHKS, CDR2 YYEKEE (reference sequence). The CDR3 extends over 16 amino acids. CDR3 amino acids: CASSLAPGQVYNEQFF.

The chain joins TRBV27 to TRBJ2-2; TCRdb outputs TRBD1, but without DNA this stays unchecked. Germline V gene sequence: CDR1 MNHEY, CDR2 SMNVEV (reference sequence). The CDR3 consists of 14 residues. CDR3 region: CASSTSRNTGELFF.

This chain links TRBV2 with TRBJ2-7; TCRdb's assignment of TRBD2 cannot be checked, as there is no DNA. Germline V gene data show CDR1 as SNHLY and CDR2 as FYNNEI. This CDR3 has 14 amino acids. CDR3: CASGEAGLPYEQYF.

The chain couples TRBV20-1 to TRBJ2-7. Looked up from germline, CDR1 is DFQATT and CDR2 is SNEGSKA (reference sequence). The CDR3 runs 15 residues. CDR3 loop: CSARDHRVGSYEQYF.

The chain couples TRBV5-5 to TRBJ2-1; TCRdb names TRBD2, which stays unverified in the absence of DNA. In germline, CDR1 is SGHKS, CDR2 YYEKEE (reference sequence). This CDR3 comprises 15 residues. This CDR3 reads CASFIGLADYNEQFF.

The chain combines TRBV6-2 or TRBV6-3 with TRBJ2-2; TCRdb lists TRBD1, though no DNA is available to test this call. The CDR3 sequence is 13 residues long. The germline gives CDR1 MNHEY, CDR2 SVGEGT. CDR3 loop: CASTLEVTGELFF.

This chain joins TRBV29-1 and TRBJ2-2; TCRdb's assignment of TRBD1 cannot be checked, as there is no DNA. Per germline, CDR1 SQVTM and CDR2 ANQGSEA. The CDR3 has 14 residues. The CDR3 is CSVEIPGRAGELFF.

The V and J genes are TRBV15 and TRBJ2-3. Germline V gene data show CDR1 as LNHNV and CDR2 as YYDKDF (reference sequence). The CDR3 extends over 13 amino acids. The CDR3 spells CATSPLTRKTQYF.

This chain connects TRBV4-1 to TRBJ2-4. The CDR3 runs to 14 residues. From germline, CDR1 is MGHRA and CDR2 YSYEKL. This CDR3 reads CASSQSDGINIQYF.

This rearrangement joins TRBV4-1 to TRBJ2-1. The CDR3 runs 14 residues. Germline loops: CDR1 MGHRA, CDR2 YSYEKL. The CDR3 sequence: CASSQEKMDPEQFF.

The gene calls are TRBV3-1 and TRBJ2-7; absent DNA, TCRdb's TRBD2 call cannot be checked. Germline assignment: CDR1 LGHDT and CDR2 YNNKEL (reference sequence). This CDR3 has 19 residues. The CDR3 region is CASSQRWIAGARNPYEQYF.

The chain carries TRBV15 and TRBJ1-1. Germline V gene sequence: CDR1 LNHNV, CDR2 YYDKDF (reference sequence). The CDR3 consists of 14 residues. The CDR3 region is CATSISDGNTEAFF.

The CDR3 protein is CASSYSENQPQHF. The chain combines TRBV6-2 or TRBV6-3 with TRBJ1-5. The CDR3 spans 13 residues. Germline V gene lookup returns CDR1 MNHEY and CDR2 SVGEGT.

The V and J genes are TRBV6-6 and TRBJ2-7; with no DNA, the TCRdb D assignment of TRBD1 cannot be verified. There are 15 residues in the CDR3. Germline V lookup: CDR1 MNHNY, CDR2 SVGAGI (reference sequence). The CDR3 loop reads CASSYWTGDSYEQYF.

This clonotype shows up as medium-sized (0.01 to 0.1%) by frequency. The V and J genes are TRBV6-2 or TRBV6-3 and TRBJ1-2; as DNA is missing, the TRBD1 call by TCRdb cannot be tested. Germline lookup yields CDR1 MNHEY and CDR2 SVGEGT. The CDR3 spans 12 residues. This CDR3 is CASSRDQDGYTF.

The chain is built from TRBV19 and TRBJ2-1; the D call from TCRdb, TRBD2, cannot be confirmed without DNA. The CDR3 extends over 14 amino acids. Germline V gene data show CDR1 as LNHDA and CDR2 as SQIVND (reference sequence). The CDR3 loop reads CASSIAAGRNEQFF.

The chain joins TRBV12-3 or TRBV12-4 to TRBJ2-7; lacking DNA, the TRBD1 call made by TCRdb goes unchecked. The CDR3 is made up of 14 amino acids. The CDR3 sequence: CASSYAPGSYEQYF.

This chain connects TRBV14 to TRBJ2-1. The CDR3 is 15 residues long. Germline CDR1 SGHDN, CDR2 FVKESK. The CDR3 protein is CASSQVLVRHNEQFF.